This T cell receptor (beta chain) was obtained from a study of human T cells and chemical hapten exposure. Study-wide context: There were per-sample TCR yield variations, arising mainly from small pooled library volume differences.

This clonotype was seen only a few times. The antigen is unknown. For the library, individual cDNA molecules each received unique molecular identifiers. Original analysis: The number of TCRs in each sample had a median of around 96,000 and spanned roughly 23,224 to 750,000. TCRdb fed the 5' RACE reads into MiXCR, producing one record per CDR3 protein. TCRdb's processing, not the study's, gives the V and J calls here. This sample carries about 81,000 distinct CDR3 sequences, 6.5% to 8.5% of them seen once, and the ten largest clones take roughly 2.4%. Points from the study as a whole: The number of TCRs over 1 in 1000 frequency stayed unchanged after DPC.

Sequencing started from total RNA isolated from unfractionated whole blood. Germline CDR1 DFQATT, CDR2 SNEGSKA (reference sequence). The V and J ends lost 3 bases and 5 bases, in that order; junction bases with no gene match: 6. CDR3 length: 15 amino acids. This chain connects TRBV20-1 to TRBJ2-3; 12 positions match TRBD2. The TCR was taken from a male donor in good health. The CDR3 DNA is TGCAGTGCTAGGACTAGCGGGGGTGCCAGAGATACGCAGTATTTT. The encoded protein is CSARTSGGARDTQYF.